The 7 T cell receptor beta chains below come from one sample, sequenced in a study of blood T cell repertoires in COVID-19. The assay was immunoSEQ multiplex PCR, and TCRdb's table has in-frame clones only and misses some. The sample contains 110,000 or so clones, around three quarters of which appear only once. The sequenced material came from peripheral blood. The receptors come from an older man with acute or convalescent COVID-19.

This chain joins TRBV14 and TRBJ2-2; 12 bases fit TRBD2. The CDR3 covers 17 residues. CDR1 and CDR2 from the germline V gene are SGHDN and FVKESK. With 0 bases clipped from V and 7 bases from J, the junction kept 6 bases outside the gene matches. The CDR3 DNA is TGTGCCAGCAGCCAAGATCAGGTGGGACTAGCGGGCGGGGAGCTGTTTTTT. Its protein is CASSQDQVGLAGGELFF. The full variable domain, with the rest looked up from reference TRBV14 and TRBJ2-2, is EAGVTQFPSHSVIEKGQTVTLRCDPISGHDNLYWYRRVMGKEIKFLLHFVKESKQDESGMPNNRFLAERTGGTYSTLKVQPAELEDSGVYFCASSQDQVGLAGGELFFGEGSRLTVL.

The chain employs TRBV5-1 and TRBJ1-1; D not certain. Trimming pared 0 bases from V and 0 bases from J, leaving 6 bases between. The CDR3 length is 14 residues. Germline V gene sequence: CDR1 SGHRS, CDR2 YFSETQ. The CDR3 reads CASSLDPVNTEAFF. CDR3 DNA sequence: TGCGCCAGCAGCTTGGATCCAGTGAACACTGAAGCTTTCTTT.

Only a few counts were recorded for this clone. The chain is built from TRBV19 and TRBJ1-4, with D possibly TRBD1 on 5 matching bases. From germline, CDR1 is LNHDA and CDR2 SQIVND (reference sequence). The CDR3 spans 17 residues. Trimming took off 10 bases at V and 14 bases at J, with 35 bases between the two ends. This CDR3 is CATSPGLPDEKLAMLFF. CDR3 in DNA: TGTGCCACCTCACCAGGGCTCCCAGATGAAAAGCTGGCCATGCTGTTTTTT.

This rearrangement joins TRBV6-6 to TRBJ1-5; tentative D call: TRBD1 (6 bases). The CDR3 sequence is 15 residues long. V lost 7 bases and J 6 bases, leaving 19 bases between the germline ends. Germline V CDR1 and CDR2: MNHNY, SVGAGI (reference sequence). The CDR3 sequence: CASTSGQGRSQPQHF. The CDR3 DNA sequence: TGTGCCAGCACCTCGGGTCAGGGGAGAAGTCAGCCCCAGCATTTT.

V is TRBV2 and J is TRBJ2-7, with TRBD1 identical over 10 bases. CDR1 and CDR2 from the germline V gene are SNHLY and FYNNEI. After removal of 4 bases from V and 4 bases from J, the junction contained 4 bases not matched to a gene. The CDR3 has 14 residues. This CDR3 is CASSADRGPYEQYF. CDR3 DNA: TGTGCCAGCAGTGCCGACAGGGGGCCATACGAGCAGTACTTC.

The rearrangement uses TRBV2 and TRBJ2-6; the match to TRBD1 covers 9 bases. Germline V gene lookup returns CDR1 SNHLY and CDR2 FYNNEI. V trimming: 6 bases; J trimming: 0 bases; junction bases outside the gene matches: 12. The CDR3 extends over 19 amino acids. DNA for the CDR3: TGTGCCAGCAGCTACACGGCCGGGACAGGGTACTCTGGGGCCAACGTCCTGACTTTC. Its protein is CASSYTAGTGYSGANVLTF.

This clone was seen a few times. This chain connects TRBV28 to TRBJ1-5; tentatively, D is TRBD1 (5 bases). V was cut by 8 bases and J by 6 bases, with 11 bases left in between. CDR1 is MDHEN, CDR2 SYDVKM, per germline. The CDR3 has 12 residues. In DNA form, the CDR3 reads TGTGCCAGCCAGTGGGGCCCTCAGCCCCAGCATTTT. Translated: CASQWGPQPQHF. Drawing the rest from reference TRBV28 and TRBJ1-5, the complete variable domain is DVKVTQSSRYLVKRTGEKVFLECVQDMDHENMFWYRQDPGLGLRLIYFSYDVKMKEKGDIPEGYSVSREKKERFSLILESASTNQTSMYLCASQWGPQPQHFGDGTRLSIL.